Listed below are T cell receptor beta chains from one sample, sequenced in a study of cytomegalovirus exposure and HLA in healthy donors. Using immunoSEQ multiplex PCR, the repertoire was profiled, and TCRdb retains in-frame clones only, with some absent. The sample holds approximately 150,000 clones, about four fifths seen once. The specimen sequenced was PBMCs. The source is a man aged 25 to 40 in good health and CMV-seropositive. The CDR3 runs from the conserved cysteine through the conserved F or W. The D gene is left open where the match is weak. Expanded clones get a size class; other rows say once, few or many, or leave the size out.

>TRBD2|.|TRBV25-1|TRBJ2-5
CASSDHRGGQETQYF
TGTGCCAGCAGTGACCACCGGGGGGGGCAAGAGACCCAGTACTTC
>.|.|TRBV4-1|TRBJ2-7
CASSQGAEQYF
TGCGCCAGCAGCCAAGGGGCAGAGCAGTACTTC
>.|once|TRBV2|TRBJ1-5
CASSVTEDNQPQHF
TGTGCCAGCAGCGTTACGGAGGACAATCAGCCCCAGCATTTT
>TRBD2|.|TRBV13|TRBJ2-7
CASSPKTSGGQSYEQYF
TGTGCCAGCAGCCCTAAAACTAGCGGGGGTCAATCCTACGAGCAGTACTTC
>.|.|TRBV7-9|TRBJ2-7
CASSWREGGLYEQYF
TGTGCCAGCAGCTGGAGGGAGGGGGGGCTCTACGAGCAGTACTTC
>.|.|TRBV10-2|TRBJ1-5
CASSESSRVNQPQHF
TGCGCCAGCAGTGAGTCCAGCAGGGTCAATCAGCCCCAGCATTTT
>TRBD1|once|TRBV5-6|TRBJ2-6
CASSRQGSGANVLTF
TGTGCCAGCAGCCGACAGGGTTCTGGGGCCAACGTCCTGACTTTC
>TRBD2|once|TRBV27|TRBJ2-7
CASSQRLAGGNEQYF
TGTGCCAGCAGTCAACGACTAGCGGGGGGGAACGAGCAGTACTTC
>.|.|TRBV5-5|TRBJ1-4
CASSFPGANEKLFF
TGTGCCAGCAGCTTCCCCGGAGCTAATGAAAAACTGTTTTTT
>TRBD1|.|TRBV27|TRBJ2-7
CASSPGTGGHEQYF
TGTGCCAGCAGTCCAGGGACAGGGGGCCACGAGCAGTACTTC
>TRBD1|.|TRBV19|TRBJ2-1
CASTTGQVPYNEQFF
TGTGCCAGTACTACGGGACAGGTTCCCTACAATGAGCAGTTCTTC
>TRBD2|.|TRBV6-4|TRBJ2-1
CASSPGTGGLAGGTYNEQFF
TGTGCCAGCAGTCCCGGGACAGGGGGACTAGCGGGGGGGACCTACAATGAGCAGTTCTTC
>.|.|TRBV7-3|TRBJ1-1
CASSFSPNTEAFF
TGTGCCAGCAGCTTCTCCCCCAACACTGAAGCTTTCTTT
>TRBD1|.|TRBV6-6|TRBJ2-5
CASSPGTGVETQYF
TGTGCCAGCAGTCCCGGGACAGGGGTGGAGACCCAGTACTTC
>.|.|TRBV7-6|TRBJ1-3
CASSLVGSLDSGNTIYF
TGTGCCAGCAGCTTAGTTGGCAGCCTAGATTCTGGAAACACCATATATTTT
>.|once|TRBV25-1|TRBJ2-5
CASSATGKETQYF
TGTGCCAGCAGTGCCACAGGGAAAGAGACCCAGTACTTC
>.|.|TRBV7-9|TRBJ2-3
CASSSRRRLPDTQYF
TGTGCCAGCAGCTCACGGCGCAGGTTACCTGATACGCAGTATTTT
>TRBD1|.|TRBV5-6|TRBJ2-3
CASSGTGVQSTDTQYF
TGTGCCAGCAGCGGAACAGGGGTGCAAAGCACAGATACGCAGTATTTT
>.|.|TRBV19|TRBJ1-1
CASSQDRKKRNTEAFF
TGTGCCAGTAGTCAAGACCGAAAGAAGCGGAACACTGAAGCTTTCTTT
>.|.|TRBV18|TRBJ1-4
CASSPPHNEKLFF
TGTGCCAGCTCACCACCTCATAATGAAAAACTGTTTTTT
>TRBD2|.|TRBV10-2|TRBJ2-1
CASSDGTASGKLSEQFF
TGCGCCAGCAGTGACGGGACGGCTAGCGGGAAGTTGAGTGAGCAGTTCTTC
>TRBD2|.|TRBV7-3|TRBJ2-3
CASSPIAGVFGDTQYF
TGTGCCAGCAGCCCGATAGCGGGAGTGTTTGGAGATACGCAGTATTTT
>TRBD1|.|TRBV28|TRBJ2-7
CASSLPQGAVYEQYF
TGTGCCAGCAGTTTACCCCAGGGGGCGGTTTACGAGCAGTACTTC
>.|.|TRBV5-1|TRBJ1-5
CASSLAGQFNQPQHF
TGCGCCAGCAGCTTGGCCGGACAGTTCAATCAGCCCCAGCATTTT